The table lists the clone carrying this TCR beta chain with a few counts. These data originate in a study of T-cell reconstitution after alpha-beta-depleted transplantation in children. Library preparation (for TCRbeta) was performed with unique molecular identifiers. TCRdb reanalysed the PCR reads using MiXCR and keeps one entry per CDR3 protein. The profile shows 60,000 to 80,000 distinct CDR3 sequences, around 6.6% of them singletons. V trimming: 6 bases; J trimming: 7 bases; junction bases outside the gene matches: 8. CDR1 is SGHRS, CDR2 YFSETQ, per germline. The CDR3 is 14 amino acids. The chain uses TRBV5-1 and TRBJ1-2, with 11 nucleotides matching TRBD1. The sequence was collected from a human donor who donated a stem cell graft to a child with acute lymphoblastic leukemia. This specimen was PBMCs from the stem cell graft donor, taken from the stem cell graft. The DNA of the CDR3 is TGCGCCAGCATAAGGCCCGGGACAGGGGGTGGCTACACCTTC. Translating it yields CASIRPGTGGGYTF. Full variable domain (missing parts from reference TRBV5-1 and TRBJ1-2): KAGVTQTPRYLIKTRGQQVTLSCSPISGHRSVSWYQQTPGQGLQFLFEYFSETQRNKGNFPGRFSGRQFSNSRSEMNVSTLELGDSALYLCASIRPGTGGGYTFGSGTRLTVV.